These 32 T cell receptor beta chains share one sample of origin, sequenced in a study of cytomegalovirus exposure and HLA in healthy donors. The PCR made use of 60 Vbeta and 13 Jbeta primers. Assay used: immunoSEQ multiplex PCR; TCRdb lists only in-frame clones, some missing. The sample lists approximately 70,000 clones; roughly 74% were seen once. Sample: PBMCs. These receptors all come from a young woman in good health and CMV-seropositive.

The chain uses TRBV30 and TRBJ1-5; tentatively, D is TRBD1 (5 bases). V lost 3 bases and J lost 4, with 16 bases in between. This CDR3 region has 15 residues. CDR1 is GTSNPN and CDR2 is SVGIG in the germline V gene (reference sequence). CDR3 DNA: TGTGCCTGGAGCCCGGGGGGGACTACGAATCAGCCCCAGCATTTT. Amino acids: CAWSPGGTTNQPQHF.

The chain uses TRBV2 and TRBJ1-1; D perhaps matches TRBD1 (5 bases). Between the trimmed V and J ends, which lost 9 bases and 7 bases, there was a span of 12 bases. The CDR3 consists of 11 residues. The germline gives CDR1 SNHLY, CDR2 FYNNEI. The CDR3 sequence is CARAQGGEAFF. In DNA form, the CDR3 reads TGTGCCAGGGCCCAGGGAGGTGAAGCTTTCTTT.

This clone showed up just a few times. The junction departs from germline at one end; a sequencing error may be responsible. The chain combines TRBV7-7 with TRBJ1-5; D is unresolved. CDR1 SSHAT and CDR2 FNYEAQ come from the germline V gene (reference sequence). The CDR3 extends over 12 amino acids. DNA for the CDR3: TGTGCTAGCAGCATCCCAAATCAGCCCCAGCATTTT. Its protein is CASSIPNQPQHF. The full variable domain, with the rest looked up from reference TRBV7-7 and TRBJ1-5, is GAGVSQSPRYKVTKRGQDVTLRCDPISSHATLYWYQQALGQGPEFLTYFNYEAQPDKSGLPSDRFSAERPEGSISTLTIQRTEQRDSAMYRCASSIPNQPQHFGDGTRLSIL.

J is TRBJ2-7 and V is TRBV6-1, with a weak D call TRBD1 (5 bases). Trimming left V 1 base short and J 6 bases short, with 13 bases between. CDR3 size: 14 residues. Germline CDR1 reads MNHNS; CDR2 reads SASEGT. The CDR3 DNA sequence: TGTGCCAGCAGTGAAGGGAGCGTAAGGGGCGAGCAGTACTTC. Translated, it gives CASSEGSVRGEQYF.

CDR3 sequence (DNA): TGTGCCAGCAGCCTTCGGGCGGGAGTCGGGGAGACCCAGTACTTC. This encodes CASSLRAGVGETQYF. This rearrangement joins TRBV9 to TRBJ2-5; 7 bases fit TRBD2. Germline CDR1 is SGDLS and CDR2 is YYNGEE. CDR3 length: 15 amino acids. V shed 4 bases, J shed 5 bases, and the junction held 11 bases outside the gene matches.

This chain joins TRBV10-3 and TRBJ2-7; no definite D call. With 8 bases removed from V and 4 bases from J, the gap between germline ends came to 9 bases. Germline assignment: CDR1 ENHRY and CDR2 SYGVKD. CDR3 size: 11 residues. DNA of the CDR3: TGTGCCATCGGGCTTAGTTACGAGCAGTACTTC. This translates into CAIGLSYEQYF.

This rearrangement joins TRBV29-1 to TRBJ1-2; possible D gene TRBD1, 6 bases. The CDR3 spans 12 residues. V lost 7 bases and J lost 8, with 17 bases in between. Germline V gene sequence: CDR1 SQVTM, CDR2 ANQGSEA. Written as DNA, the CDR3 is TGCAGCGCTGGGGACACGGCAGCGGGCTACACCTTC. It is translated as CSAGDTAAGYTF.

This clone occurred a few times. The genes are TRBV4-2 and TRBJ1-5, with TRBD1 matching over 7 bases. The germline V gene encodes CDR1 LGHNA and CDR2 YNFKEQ. The CDR3 is made up of 16 amino acids. V shed 1 base, J shed 7 bases, and the junction held 10 bases outside the gene matches. CDR3: CASSQVAGQSDQPQHF. The CDR3 DNA is TGTGCCAGCAGCCAAGTGGCGGGACAGTCGGACCAGCCCCAGCATTTT.

This clone occurred once. This rearrangement joins TRBV6-5 to TRBJ2-7, with 11 bases matching TRBD2. The germline V gene has CDR1 MNHEY and CDR2 SVGAGI. The CDR3 is made up of 15 amino acids. The J segment lost 3 bases and the V segment lost 4 bases, leaving 5 bases of the junction unmatched. The CDR3: CASSSRLAGNYEQYF. The CDR3 nucleotides read TGTGCCAGCAGTTCACGACTAGCGGGGAACTACGAGCAGTACTTC.

The chain uses TRBV13 and TRBJ2-7; 11 bases line up with TRBD2. CDR1 and CDR2 (germline): PRHDT, FYEKMQ (reference sequence). The length of the CDR3 is 16 residues. V lost 4 bases to trimming and J lost 0 bases; unmatched junction nucleotides: 5. CDR3: CASSSYSGRDSYEQYF. In DNA, the CDR3 is TGTGCCAGCAGCTCTTATAGCGGGAGGGACTCCTACGAGCAGTACTTC.

The gene calls are TRBV29-1 and TRBJ2-7; D may be TRBD2 (5 bases). The CDR3 runs 15 residues. The V end lost 2 bases, the J end lost 0 bases, and 14 bases lay between the germline ends. Germline CDR1 reads SQVTM; CDR2 reads ANQGSEA. The CDR3 region has the DNA TGCAGCGTTGAATATCGCGGGCTGAGCTCCTACGAGCAGTACTTC. This sequence encodes CSVEYRGLSSYEQYF.

The genes are TRBV25-1 and TRBJ2-7; TRBD2 agrees at 14 bases. This CDR3 region has 15 residues. Germline V gene lookup returns CDR1 MGHDK and CDR2 SYGVNS. Trimming removed 4 bases from V and 3 bases from J; junction bases left unmatched: 2. The DNA for the CDR3 is TGTGCCAGCAGTGCGGGACTAGCGGGAGTCTACGAGCAGTACTTC. It codes for CASSAGLAGVYEQYF.

The chain has TRBV30 and TRBJ1-3; D ambiguous. The V gene lost 2 bases and the J gene lost 0 bases, with 8 bases spanning the gap. The V gene's germline CDR1 is GTSNPN and CDR2 SVGIG (reference sequence). The CDR3 contains 14 residues. CDR3 nucleotide sequence: TGTGCCTGGAGTAAGGCAGGCTCTGGAAACACCATATATTTT. Amino acid sequence: CAWSKAGSGNTIYF.

As DNA, the CDR3 is TGCAGCGTTTCCCACGGGACTAACTATGGCTACACCTTC. It specifies CSVSHGTNYGYTF. This sequence joins TRBV29-1 and TRBJ1-2; D is uncertain. V dropped 5 bases and J dropped 0 bases, with 10 bases sitting between them. Germline lookup yields CDR1 SQVTM and CDR2 ANQGSEA. The CDR3 spans 13 residues.

This clone was recorded a few times. The CDR3 DNA reads as TGTGCCAGCAGCTTAGTGACAGGGCTTGGCTACACCTTC. Residues: CASSLVTGLGYTF. The chain carries TRBV11-2 and TRBJ1-2; 7 bases agree with TRBD1. Germline CDR1 reads SGHAT; CDR2 reads FQNNGV. The CDR3 extends over 13 amino acids. With 1 base clipped from V and 7 bases from J, the junction kept 3 bases outside the gene matches.

The J gene is TRBJ2-5, the V gene TRBV7-8; tentative D call: TRBD1 (7 bases). Germline V gene data show CDR1 as SGHVS and CDR2 as FQNEAQ. V lost 4 bases, J lost 4 bases, and 16 bases lay in between. CDR3 size: 15 residues. This CDR3 is CASSYNRGSGETQYF. The CDR3 DNA reads TGTGCCAGCAGCTATAACAGGGGTAGCGGAGAGACCCAGTACTTC. Looking up the rest from reference TRBV7-8 and TRBJ2-5 gives the full variable domain: GAGVSQSPRYKVAKRGQDVALRCDPISGHVSLFWYQQALGQGPEFLTYFQNEAQLDKSGLPSDRFFAERPEGSVSTLKIQRTQQEDSAVYLCASSYNRGSGETQYFGPGTRLLVL.

The genes are TRBV30 and TRBJ2-7; D call uncertain. CDR1 is GTSNPN and CDR2 is SVGIG in the germline V gene (reference sequence). V lost 0 bases and J 1 base, leaving 10 bases between the germline ends. The CDR3 spans 14 residues. CDR3 loop: CAWSVNSPSYEQYF. CDR3 DNA: TGTGCCTGGAGTGTGAACTCTCCTTCCTACGAGCAGTACTTC.

The chain uses TRBV19 and TRBJ1-4; no clear D. Germline lookup yields CDR1 LNHDA and CDR2 SQIVND (reference sequence). The CDR3 sequence is 14 residues long. V was trimmed by 4 bases and J by 5 bases, leaving 11 bases between them. In DNA, the CDR3 is TGTGCCAGTAGTAACCAGGTTTCCAATGAAAAACTGTTTTTT. It encodes CASSNQVSNEKLFF. The full variable domain, completed using reference TRBV19 and TRBJ1-4, is DGGITQSPKYLFRKEGQNVTLSCEQNLNHDAMYWYRQDPGQGLRLIYYSQIVNDFQKGDIAEGYSVSREKKESFPLTVTSAQKNPTAFYLCASSNQVSNEKLFFGSGTQLSVL.

This clone was recorded only once. This rearrangement joins TRBV30 to TRBJ1-4; tentative D call: TRBD1 (5 bases). Trimming removed 3 bases from V and 4 bases from J, with 12 bases in between. Germline CDR1 GTSNPN, CDR2 SVGIG (reference sequence). The CDR3 is 14 residues long. The chain's CDR3 is CAWRQDTYNEKLFF. The CDR3 DNA is TGTGCCTGGAGGCAGGACACGTATAATGAAAAACTGTTTTTT.

The chain combines TRBV6-1 with TRBJ2-1, with D uncertain. The CDR3 is made up of 12 amino acids. In germline, CDR1 is MNHNS, CDR2 SASEGT. The V gene lost 1 base and the J gene lost 7 bases, with 5 bases spanning the gap. CDR3 coding DNA: TGTGCCAGCAGTGAAGTCGGGAATGAGCAGTTCTTC. This translates into CASSEVGNEQFF.

In DNA, the CDR3 is TGTGCCAGCAGTTTCTATGCGGGACGGGAGGAGACCCAGTACTTC. Translation: CASSFYAGREETQYF. This sequence joins TRBV28 and TRBJ2-5; possibly TRBD2 for D (6 bases). The CDR3 spans 15 residues. Germline CDR1 and CDR2: MDHEN and SYDVKM. Trimming took 3 bases from V and 5 from J, leaving 16 bases between them.

The genes are TRBV7-9 and TRBJ1-3; 7 nucleotides agree with TRBD1. Germline V gene data show CDR1 as SEHNR and CDR2 as FQNEAQ (reference sequence). J gave up 0 bases and V 2 bases, and 4 bases lay outside the gene matches. This CDR3 contains 16 residues. For the CDR3, the DNA is TGTGCCAGCAGCTTAATGGGACAGCTCTCTGGAAACACCATATATTTT. Its protein product is CASSLMGQLSGNTIYF. Combining the CDR3 with reference TRBV7-9 and TRBJ1-3 gives the whole variable domain DTGVSQNPRHKITKRGQNVTFRCDPISEHNRLYWYRQTLGQGPEFLTYFQNEAQLEKSRLLSDRFSAERPKGSFSTLEIQRTEQGDSAMYLCASSLMGQLSGNTIYFGEGSWLTVV.

For the CDR3, the DNA is TGTGCCATCTCCAGCGTCCTGAACACTGAAGCTTTCTTT. As protein: CAISSVLNTEAFF. V usage is TRBV10-3 and J usage is TRBJ1-1; no clear D. Germline V gene lookup returns CDR1 ENHRY and CDR2 SYGVKD. V was clipped by 8 bases and J by 0 bases, with 10 bases between them. The CDR3 has 13 residues.

V is TRBV2 and J is TRBJ2-7; 8 bases are shared with TRBD2. The CDR3 consists of 16 residues. Unmatched junction bases numbered 9, after V lost 3 bases and J lost 2 bases. The V gene's germline CDR1 is SNHLY and CDR2 FYNNEI. For the CDR3, the DNA is TGTGCCAGCAGTGATAGGTTTGCTAGCGGGCCCTACGAGCAGTACTTC. Protein product: CASSDRFASGPYEQYF.

V usage is TRBV2 and J usage is TRBJ1-1; D gene unclear. Germline V gene data show CDR1 as SNHLY and CDR2 as FYNNEI. This CDR3 comprises 15 residues. V dropped 4 bases and J dropped 6 bases, with 18 bases sitting between them. The CDR3 DNA reads TGTGCCAGCAGTGGGTTACCGGAAGGTCGGGCTGAAGCTTTCTTT. This gives the protein CASSGLPEGRAEAFF.

The gene calls are TRBV5-4 and TRBJ1-1; D remains ambiguous. The CDR3 extends over 14 amino acids. Trimming pared 0 bases from V and 3 bases from J, leaving 9 bases between. Germline V gene lookup returns CDR1 SGHNT and CDR2 YYREEE (reference sequence). CDR3 nucleotides: TGTGCCAGCAGCTTGGTTGGCAGTTACACTGAAGCTTTCTTT. It specifies CASSLVGSYTEAFF.

V usage is TRBV10-3 and J usage is TRBJ2-7, with 10 bases matching TRBD2. Losses at the gene ends were 10 bases for V and 4 bases for J; bases not matched to a gene: 4. This CDR3 spans 12 amino acids. From germline, CDR1 is ENHRY and CDR2 SYGVKD. DNA for the CDR3: TGTGCCAGCTCACTAGCGGGGTACGAGCAGTACTTC. Its protein is CASSLAGYEQYF.

V and J are TRBV19 and TRBJ1-5; possible D gene TRBD1, 5 bases. CDR1 is LNHDA and CDR2 is SQIVND in the germline V gene (reference sequence). V was shortened by 1 base and J by 7 bases, with 11 bases between the two germline ends. The CDR3 is 14 amino acids. DNA for the CDR3: TGTGCCAGTAGTATAGCGGGAGGGGCACAGCCCCAGCATTTT. It codes for CASSIAGGAQPQHF.

The chain employs TRBV29-1 and TRBJ1-1; unclear D gene. The CDR3 is 13 residues long. Germline CDR1 SQVTM, CDR2 ANQGSEA. V lost 4 bases to trimming and J lost 2 bases, with 11 bases between them. The CDR3 sequence: CSVVLPGNTEAFF. CDR3 coding DNA: TGCAGCGTTGTTCTCCCCGGTAACACTGAAGCTTTCTTT.

The chain uses TRBV2 and TRBJ1-1; a possible D gene is TRBD1 (5 bases). The germline V and J ends were trimmed by 4 bases and 3 bases, with 15 bases remaining between them. The CDR3 sequence is 15 residues long. Germline CDR1 is SNHLY and CDR2 is FYNNEI. CDR3: CASSVETRTYTEAFF. The CDR3 DNA sequence: TGTGCCAGCAGTGTAGAAACTCGGACATACACTGAAGCTTTCTTT.

CDR3 amino acids: CASGILRSSGANVLTF. DNA for the CDR3: TGTGCCAGCGGAATCCTACGGAGCTCTGGGGCCAACGTCCTGACTTTC. The V call is TRBV28, the J call TRBJ2-6, with D hard to call. V lost 8 bases and J 0 bases, leaving 14 bases between the germline ends. This CDR3 comprises 16 residues. Germline V lookup: CDR1 MDHEN, CDR2 SYDVKM.

The rearrangement links TRBV28 to TRBJ2-2; D not certain. Germline CDR1 reads MDHEN; CDR2 reads SYDVKM. The V gene lost 3 bases and the J gene lost 5 bases, with 13 bases spanning the gap. The CDR3 extends over 15 amino acids. CDR3 region: CASSFEADGTGELFF. Here the CDR3 DNA reads TGTGCCAGCAGTTTTGAGGCTGATGGAACCGGGGAGCTGTTTTTT.